The T cell receptor beta chain described here comes from a study of PD-1 blockade in classical Hodgkin lymphoma. Findings of the study overall: Newly diagnosed patients had baseline TCR diversity that was reportedly lower than that of healthy donors.

On this clone itself: The antigen is undetermined.

Time point denoted: newly diagnosed, previously untreated cHL patient sample. It was PBMCs in newly diagnosed, untreated classical Hodgkin lymphoma that served as comparison. CDR3 length equals 17 residues. Per germline, CDR1 WSHSY and CDR2 SAAADI. With 5 bases clipped from V and 0 bases from J, the junction kept 9 bases outside the gene matches. Generated by immunoSEQ multiplex PCR, the TCRdb table keeps only in-frame clones and is missing some. Here the sample spans some 17,000 clones, 70% to 90% being singletons. The sample was peripheral blood mononuclear cells (PBMCs). The receptor's source is a human donor with classical Hodgkin lymphoma. This chain joins TRBV10-2 and TRBJ2-3, with 9 bases lining up with TRBD2. This CDR3 reads CASSLMASGVSTDTQYF. In DNA form, the CDR3 reads TGCGCCAGCAGTCTTATGGCTAGCGGGGTTAGCACAGATACGCAGTATTTT.